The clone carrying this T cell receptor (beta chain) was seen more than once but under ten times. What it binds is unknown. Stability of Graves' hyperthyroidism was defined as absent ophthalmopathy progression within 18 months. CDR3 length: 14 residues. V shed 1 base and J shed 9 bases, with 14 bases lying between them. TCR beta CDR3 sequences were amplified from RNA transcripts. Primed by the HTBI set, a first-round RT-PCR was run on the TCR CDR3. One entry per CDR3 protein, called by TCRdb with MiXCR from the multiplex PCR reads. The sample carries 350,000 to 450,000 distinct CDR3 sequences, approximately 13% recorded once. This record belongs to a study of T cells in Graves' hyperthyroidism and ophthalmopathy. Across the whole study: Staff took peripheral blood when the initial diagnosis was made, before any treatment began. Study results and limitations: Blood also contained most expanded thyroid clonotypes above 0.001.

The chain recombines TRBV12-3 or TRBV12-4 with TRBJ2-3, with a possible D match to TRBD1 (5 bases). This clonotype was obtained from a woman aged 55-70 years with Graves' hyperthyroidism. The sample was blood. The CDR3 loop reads CASSLEVGRATQYF. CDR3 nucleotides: TGTGCCAGCAGTTTAGAGGTTGGCAGGGCGACGCAGTATTTT.